The T cell receptor (beta chain) under discussion was sequenced for a study of shared clonotypes between healthy human individuals. CDR1 and CDR2 from the germline V gene are PRHDT and FYEKMQ (reference sequence). The CDR3 totals 17 residues. Trimming removed 5 bases at V and 4 bases at J, with 23 bases between. Each cell subset's genomic DNA was divided evenly among several immunoSEQ plates. Clones were read by immunoSEQ multiplex PCR, and TCRdb kept only the in-frame ones, dropping some. The sample lists about 2.4 million clones, over 85% occurring once. The TCR sequence derives from a man younger than 35 in good health. Some clones in this sample may be carry-over from other donors' samples. The chain links TRBV13 to TRBJ2-5, with D possibly called TRBD1 or TRBD2 (5 bases each). Sample: naive CD4+ T cells from PBMCs. Specified subset: CD45RA+ positively selected. The CDR3 bases are TGTGCCAGCAGCCCCCGCGGTGGGGACCCCTCAGGAGAGACCCAGTACTTC. It specifies CASSPRGGDPSGETQYF.